The rows below give T cell receptor beta chains drawn from one sample of a study of blood T cell repertoires in COVID-19. Sequencing was performed with immunoSEQ multiplex PCR; in TCRdb, only in-frame clones are kept and a portion is missing. The table lists roughly 300,000 clones, 90% of them singletons, with roughly 7.3% in the top ten. Sequenced: peripheral blood. Source of these receptors: a woman in her 30s with COVID-19, enrolled during active disease. Each CDR3 is given without its conserved first and last residue. A D gene is named only where the DNA matches it firmly.

D gene: TRBD1; V gene: TRBV28; CDR3 protein: AAGGQLFGYT
D gene: TRBD2; V gene: TRBV24-1; CDR3 protein: ATSVQVSSSGSGNEQF
D gene: TRBD2; V gene: TRBV20-1; CDR3 protein: SASFTSGNTQY
D gene: TRBD1; V gene: TRBV6-5; CDR3 protein: ASSRMGQGREPQH
D gene: TRBD1; V gene: TRBV9; CDR3 protein: ASSPGQGNYGYT
D gene: NA; V gene: TRBV5-1; CDR3 protein: ASSPRQVNEKLF
D gene: TRBD1; V gene: TRBV4-1; CDR3 protein: ASSQWTGGNTGELF
D gene: NA; V gene: TRBV3-1/TRBV3-2; CDR3 protein: ASSQDVGVGYEKLF
D gene: NA; V gene: TRBV27; CDR3 protein: ASRPGQSVGTEAF
D gene: NA; V gene: TRBV18; CDR3 protein: ASSPSAGDTEAF
D gene: NA; V gene: TRBV19; CDR3 protein: ASRRTTGNTEAF
D gene: NA; V gene: TRBV7-2; CDR3 protein: ASIHLRETQY
D gene: NA; V gene: TRBV19; CDR3 protein: ASSPTRDNEAF
D gene: NA; V gene: TRBV5-1; CDR3 protein: ASSPTTNYGYT
D gene: NA; V gene: TRBV24-1; CDR3 protein: ATSDSATTYEQY
D gene: NA; V gene: TRBV4-1; CDR3 protein: ASSQSLNAEAF
D gene: NA; V gene: TRBV27; CDR3 protein: ASSYDSNQPQH
D gene: TRBD1; V gene: TRBV9; CDR3 protein: ASSGTGSNTEAF